Detailed here is one T cell receptor beta chain. This clonotype was recorded at least ten times. The target of this receptor is not known. Base qualities are not at hand, and no much larger clone is one base apart. The sample belongs to a study of T cells in Graves' hyperthyroidism and ophthalmopathy (dated by TCRdb to about 2019). For context, the study as a whole: Peripheral blood samples were taken at the time of initial diagnosis, prior to any treatment. To identify distinguishing TCR V-J signatures, a discovery cohort of roughly 100 patients was used, comprising fewer than 45 with Graves' ophthalmopathy and around 60 with stable Graves' hyperthyroidism. Prospective prediction of ophthalmopathy was tested in an independent validation cohort of 18 to 20 hyperthyroidism patients and 17 patients who later progressed to ophthalmopathy. The 75 to 100 discovery patients were randomly split 7:3 into training and test sets. The study also compared thyroid tissue and blood T-cell repertoires from about six Graves' hyperthyroidism patients. After blood sampling, hyperthyroidism patients were treated with methimazole at a starting dose of 30 mg daily, and ophthalmopathy patients were treated with high-dose intravenous methylprednisolone. According to the paper, TCR Vbeta CDR3 sequencing was carried out on 135 peripheral blood samples, which came from 40 to 45 ophthalmopathy, around 74 hyperthyroidism and some 17 progressor patients. The paper as a whole reports these results and caveats: Most expanded thyroid clonotypes (frequency above 0.001) were also found in blood, which suggests that blood repertoires may mirror thyroid immune responses. No statistical method was used to set the sample size in advance, and investigators knew the group allocation. During validation, the model predicted progression to ophthalmopathy a median of roughly 7.1 months ahead of onset, with roughly 65% sensitivity and 72.22% specificity. A 13 V-J signature model separated ophthalmopathy from stable hyperthyroidism, with 87.88% sensitivity and 81.08% specificity in cross-validation and 80%/75% in testing.

The TCR beta CDR3 regions were amplified from the RNA transcripts. For the first round of RT-PCR on the TCR CDR3, the HTBI primer set was used together with the Qiagen OneStep RT-PCR kit. Libraries were constructed in a second round of multiplex PCR, after which size selection and purification were performed. The libraries were sequenced on an Illumina HiSeq2000 using paired-end 100 bp reads. The original methods were these. Raw data were processed with SOAPnuke, discarding reads with adapters, uncalled bases, mean Phred below 15, or no exact constant-primer or identifier match. COPE v1.2.5 was used to merge high-quality paired reads, and clonotypes were defined as unique nucleotide sequences. MiTCR v1.1 was used to align clonotypes to the IMGT TRBV, TRBD and TRBJ reference segments. Analysis was restricted to V-J combinations with a frequency above 0.0001, which covered roughly 99% of repertoires. The TCS score was defined as F50 (clonal expansion) divided by E x V (chaos), with BLOSUM62-based TCRdist calculated between CDR3 peptides within each V-J. Welch's t-statistics and random forest reduced around 510 V-J features to 13, which were used in a naive Bayes classifier (R e1071). TCRdb ran its own pipeline on the public reads, namely fastp trimming at Q25 and MiXCR clone calling, and kept in-frame beta chains. Here each entry gathers all rows of one CDR3 protein and keeps the most common genes and DNA. Here the V and J calls rest on TCRdb's processing, not on the authors' analysis. Present in this sample are about 350,000 distinct CDR3 sequences, less than 20% of which were seen just once. Roughly a sixth of the sample goes to the ten largest clones.

The CDR3 runs 16 residues from the cysteine to the phenylalanine. CDR3 DNA is the only sequence kept; it has 48 bases, read in frame from the first base. The germline V gene (reference sequence) yields GTSNPN for CDR1 and SVGIG for CDR2. V was cut back by 0 bases and J by 3 bases, leaving a gap of 15 bases between them. In the ophthalmopathy patients, disease was moderately to severely active, with a Clinical Activity Score of 3 or more, a NOSPECS grade of 4 or more, and a duration of less than 3 months. Exclusion was applied to patients with uncontrolled infections, other autoimmune diseases, pregnancy or lactation. Diagnoses were established on the basis of clinical symptoms, serum thyroxine and TRAb, thyroid ultrasound, and orbital computed tomography. PBMCs were isolated from roughly 10 ml of fresh peripheral blood by Ficoll-Paque density gradient centrifugation. Trizol reagent was used to extract total RNA, and RNA quality was then checked on an Agilent 2100 Bioanalyzer.

Input material: blood. The rearranged chain carries TRBV30 and TRBJ1-3; a weak D assignment points to TRBD1 (5 bases agree). This receptor was obtained from a woman aged 40-49 years with Graves' ophthalmopathy. The nucleotide sequence reads TGTGCCTGGAGTGTAGGGACCTTTGGACTTGGAAACACCATATATTTT. The encoded protein is CAWSVGTFGLGNTIYF.